These 15 T cell receptor beta chains originate from one sample sequenced in a study of PD-L1 blockade in urothelial cancer (dated by TCRdb to between 2016 and 2019). Libraries came from the immunoSEQ multiplex PCR assay. TCRdb obtained this table from immuneACCESS and retained in-frame rearrangements with V and J assigned. These tables miss some clones; where compared with another copy, unresolved V genes account for less than half of the shortfall, and the remainder is unexplained. For this sample the table gives over 100,000 clones, of which 85% to 95% were detected only once. Around 4% of the sample rests with the top ten. Taken with the paper, the label for time point translates to: peripheral blood 6 weeks after treatment start. The sample in question was PBMCs, obtained around atezolizumab (anti-PD-L1) treatment. The receptor set was obtained from a man aged 60 to 69 with urothelial cancer.

CDR3 sequence: CASSQGSYEQYF. The CDR3 region has the DNA TGTGCCAGCAGTCAGGGCAGCTACGAGCAGTACTTC. This chain connects TRBV28 to TRBJ2-7, with D perhaps TRBD1 (5 bases). The ends were cut back, 5 bases at V and 3 bases at J, with 8 bases in the middle. The CDR3 has 12 residues. In germline, CDR1 is MDHEN, CDR2 SYDVKM.

J is TRBJ2-5 and V is TRBV9, with a tentative D call TRBD1 (5 bases). Germline V gene data show CDR1 as SGDLS and CDR2 as YYNGEE. The ends were cut back, 0 bases at V and 2 bases at J, with 8 bases in the middle. The CDR3 runs 14 residues. The CDR3, as DNA: TGTGCCAGCAGCGTAGATCGACAGCAAGAGACCCAGTACTTC. Translation: CASSVDRQQETQYF.

The table lists this clone with a count of one. V and J are TRBV4-3 and TRBJ2-7, with D tentatively TRBD1 (6 bases). CDR1 is LGHNA and CDR2 is YSLEER in the germline V gene. V was clipped by 0 bases and J by 2 bases, with 11 bases between them. The CDR3 extends over 15 amino acids. CDR3 residues: CASSQDLDRPYEQYF. The CDR3 DNA follows: TGCGCCAGCAGCCAAGATCTTGACAGGCCCTACGAGCAGTACTTC.

This clone was observed a single time. The V and J genes are TRBV10-2 and TRBJ1-2; TRBD1 is a possible D gene (6 bases). V dropped 5 bases and J dropped 6 bases, with 16 bases sitting between them. Germline V gene sequence: CDR1 WSHSY, CDR2 SAAADI. The CDR3 extends over 14 amino acids. CDR3 residues: CASSSQGLGDGYTF. CDR3 nucleotides: TGCGCCAGCAGTAGTCAGGGGTTAGGGGATGGCTACACCTTC.

The rearrangement joins TRBV5-1 to TRBJ2-2, with no clear D. Trimming removed 0 bases from V and 4 bases from J, with 10 bases in between. The V gene's germline CDR1 is SGHRS and CDR2 YFSETQ. This CDR3 contains 15 residues. CDR3 bases: TGCGCCAGCAGCTTGGTAATAACCAGCACCGGGGAGCTGTTTTTT. This sequence encodes CASSLVITSTGELFF.

V gene TRBV11-3 combines with J gene TRBJ2-3; D is possibly TRBD2 (5 bases). V was clipped by 2 bases and J by 1 base, with 13 bases between them. Germline-derived CDR1 and CDR2 are SGHNT and YENEEA. The CDR3 covers 16 residues. CDR3 nucleotide sequence: TGTGCCAGCAGCTTAAACCAGCGGCCCGGCACAGATACGCAGTATTTT. Encoded protein: CASSLNQRPGTDTQYF.

The rearrangement links TRBV7-3 to TRBJ2-6; the D is unclear. Trimming cost V 2 bases and J 0 bases, with 8 bases left between them. Germline V gene lookup returns CDR1 SGHTA and CDR2 FQGTGA. This CDR3 spans 16 amino acids. CDR3 residues: CASSLVKLSGANVLTF. CDR3 sequence (DNA): TGTGCCAGCAGCTTAGTCAAACTCTCTGGGGCCAACGTCCTGACTTTC.

The chain is built from TRBV7-2 and TRBJ1-1, with D maybe TRBD1 (5 bases). The V gene's germline CDR1 is SGHTA and CDR2 FQGNSA. The CDR3 runs to 15 residues. With 1 base removed from V and 5 bases from J, the gap between germline ends came to 14 bases. Here the CDR3 reads CASSLVRQGRTEAFF. CDR3 nucleotides: TGTGCCAGCAGCTTAGTTCGGCAGGGAAGGACTGAAGCTTTCTTT.

The chain combines TRBV7-8 with TRBJ2-5; 14 nucleotides align to TRBD2. Germline CDR1 is SGHVS and CDR2 is FQNEAQ. The CDR3 has 18 amino acids. The J segment lost 5 bases and the V segment lost 5 bases, leaving 13 bases of the junction unmatched. CDR3 amino acids: CASSIPGLAGAMSETQYF. The CDR3 coding sequence is TGTGCCAGCAGCATACCGGGACTAGCGGGAGCCATGAGCGAGACCCAGTACTTC.

V usage is TRBV4-3 and J usage is TRBJ1-4, with TRBD1 as a possible D gene (6 bases). The V end lost 2 bases, the J end lost 5 bases, and 6 bases lay between the germline ends. This CDR3 contains 13 residues. CDR1 is LGHNA, CDR2 YSLEER, per germline. The CDR3 protein is CASSQQGNEKLFF. The DNA of the CDR3 is TGCGCCAGCAGCCAACAGGGGAATGAAAAACTGTTTTTT.

The chain has TRBV11-2 and TRBJ2-3, with D perhaps TRBD2 (7 bases). The CDR3 is made up of 14 amino acids. V was shortened by 1 base and J by 5 bases, with 10 bases between the two germline ends. CDR1 SGHAT and CDR2 FQNNGV come from the germline V gene. CDR3 DNA sequence: TGTGCCAGCAGCTTAGGAGGGGGGGTAGATACGCAGTATTTT. Translated, it gives CASSLGGGVDTQYF. The full variable domain, with the rest looked up from reference TRBV11-2 and TRBJ2-3, is EAGVAQSPRYKIIEKRQSVAFWCNPISGHATLYWYQQILGQGPKLLIQFQNNGVVDDSQLPKDRFSAERLKGVDSTLKIQPAKLEDSAVYLCASSLGGGVDTQYFGPGTRLTVL.

This rearrangement joins TRBV7-9 to TRBJ1-1; no clear D. The CDR3 spans 14 residues. Germline CDR1 is SEHNR and CDR2 is FQNEAQ (reference sequence). The V and J ends lost 5 bases and 1 base respectively, with 11 bases between them. The CDR3 DNA follows: TGTGCCAGCAGCAGACTTCAGAGGAACACTGAAGCTTTCTTT. This gives the protein CASSRLQRNTEAFF.

The rearrangement uses TRBV6-5 and TRBJ2-3; 7 positions agree with TRBD2. Germline V CDR1 and CDR2: MNHEY, SVGAGI. V shed 2 bases and J 3 bases; nucleotides not matched to a gene: 5. The CDR3 sequence is 15 residues long. This chain's CDR3 is CASSYVGRGTDTQYF. CDR3 coding DNA: TGTGCCAGCAGTTACGTGGGGAGGGGTACAGATACGCAGTATTTT.

The chain recombines TRBV5-1 with TRBJ2-7; TRBD2 matches at 13 bases. The length of the CDR3 is 17 residues. CDR1 SGHRS and CDR2 YFSETQ come from the germline V gene. Trimming at V came to 3 bases and at J to 6 bases, leaving 12 bases not matched to a gene. This CDR3 is CASSSGVRTSGRSEQYF. Written as DNA, the CDR3 is TGCGCCAGCAGCTCGGGAGTCCGGACTAGCGGGAGAAGCGAGCAGTACTTC.

V gene TRBV6-5 combines with J gene TRBJ2-2; TRBD2 agrees at 7 bases. The ends lost 0 bases at V and 4 bases at J; junction bases unmatched: 5. The CDR3 spans 16 residues. The germline CDR1 and CDR2 sequences are MNHEY and SVGAGI. CDR3 bases: TGTGCCAGCAGTTACTCGGGGACTACCCGCACCGGGGAGCTGTTTTTT. Its translation: CASSYSGTTRTGELFF.